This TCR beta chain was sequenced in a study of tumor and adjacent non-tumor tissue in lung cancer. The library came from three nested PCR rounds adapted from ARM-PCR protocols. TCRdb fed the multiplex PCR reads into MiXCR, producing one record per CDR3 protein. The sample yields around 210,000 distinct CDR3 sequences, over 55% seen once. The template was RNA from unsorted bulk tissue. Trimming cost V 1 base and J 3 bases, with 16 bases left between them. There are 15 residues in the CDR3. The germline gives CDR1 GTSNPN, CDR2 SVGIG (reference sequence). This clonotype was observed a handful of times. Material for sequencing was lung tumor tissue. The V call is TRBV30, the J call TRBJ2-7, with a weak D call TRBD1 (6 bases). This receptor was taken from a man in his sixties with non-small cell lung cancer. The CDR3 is CAWSAPGARGYEQYF. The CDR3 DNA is TGTGCCTGGAGTGCTCCGGGCGCCAGGGGCTACGAGCAGTACTTC.